These T cell receptor beta chains were read from a single sample in a study of Graves' ophthalmopathy and Graves' hyperthyroidism. Each CDR3 protein is one row after TCRdb ran MiXCR on the multiplex PCR reads. The repertoire holds under 800,000 distinct CDR3 sequences, with about a fifth as singletons. Input material: peripheral blood. Receptor source: a woman between 18 and 30 years old with stable Graves' hyperthyroidism. Some clones in this sample may be carry-over from other donors' samples. CDR3s include the opening cysteine and the closing phenylalanine or tryptophan.

V gene	J gene	CDR3 protein
TRBV6-2/TRBV6-3	TRBJ2-6	CASSYISGVSSGANVLTF
TRBV6-5	TRBJ2-6	CASRPSGSGANVLTF
TRBV20-1	TRBJ2-5	CSAQVQGTGKETQYF
TRBV10-3	TRBJ2-7	CAISESSDYEQYF
TRBV7-3	TRBJ1-5	CASSDIMTEYNQPQHF
TRBV4-1	TRBJ1-6	CASSQAGTVDNSPLHF
TRBV4-1	TRBJ2-5	CASSPYYEAGGPETQYF
TRBV14	TRBJ2-7	CANDNGKQYF
TRBV10-3	TRBJ2-2	CAINGRTGGELFF
TRBV6-5	TRBJ1-1	CASTRGDGTEAFF
TRBV7-2	TRBJ2-7	CASSAQGPYEQYF
TRBV28	TRBJ2-5	CASSPTWREDQETQYF
TRBV6-1	TRBJ1-2	CASLPGGVNYGYTF
TRBV12-3/TRBV12-4	TRBJ2-7	CASSSDRKYEQYF
TRBV7-2	TRBJ2-7	CASSPGTPVREQYF
TRBV6-5	TRBJ1-1	CASSYSLQMGANTEAFF
TRBV6-1	TRBJ2-5	CASGRTGPIQTQYF
TRBV25-1	TRBJ2-7	CASMKGQGSYEQYF
TRBV30	TRBJ1-1	CAWSVSGLVAGVSTEAFF
TRBV20-1	TRBJ2-7	CSASQGAPSYEQYF
TRBV28	TRBJ1-1	CASSPRLGHMNTEAFF
TRBV29-1	TRBJ1-2	CSVETGGHGYTF
TRBV6-1	TRBJ1-5	CASSEGLGIGNQPQHF
TRBV20-1	TRBJ1-5	CSARDSRTGGNQPQHF
TRBV19	TRBJ1-5	CASSDLDQYSNQPQHF
TRBV6-1	TRBJ2-7	CASSDRTRTDAQYF